This TCR beta chain was sequenced in a study of monozygotic twins with inflammatory bowel disease. The study's findings and limits: Data gave no support to a single strong signal or clonotype associated with IBD.

Details on this clonotype: What it recognizes is unknown.

Someone took an approximately 2.5 ml blood sample from each of the donors. Two rounds of nested PCR, of approximately 16 and 10 cycles, were run on TCRalpha and TCRbeta cDNA. TCRdb processed the 5' RACE reads again and assigns one entry to each CDR3 protein, with no DNA. The repertoire table contains some 160,000 distinct CDR3 sequences. This clonotype was sampled from a human donor with ulcerative colitis or Crohn's disease, or a healthy co-twin of an affected twin (not recorded which). The sample consisted of blood.

The CDR3 sequence: CASSFGARDLAKNIQYF. V gene TRBV12-3 or TRBV12-4 combines with J gene TRBJ2-4; absent DNA, TCRdb's TRBD1 call cannot be checked. The CDR3 spans 17 residues.